This T cell receptor (beta chain) was sequenced during a study of CD8 T cells in ankylosing spondylitis. Germline V gene lookup returns CDR1 SGHDT and CDR2 YYEEEE. This CDR3 region has 18 residues. The trim removed 5 bases at V and 4 bases at J, leaving 18 bases unmatched. In the case of this clonotype: Its specificity is unknown.

TCRdb analysed the 5' RACE reads with MiXCR anew, one entry per CDR3 protein. The data show about 500,000 distinct CDR3 sequences, roughly 13% seen once. Overall study results and limits: A TCR beta motif of eight highly homologous variants appeared characteristic of ankylosing spondylitis blood.

The specimen sequenced was blood, either unsorted or a sorted T cell fraction (not recorded which). The TCR sequence derives from a male donor with ankylosing spondylitis. J is TRBJ1-2 and V is TRBV5-6, with 9 bases that match TRBD1. The CDR3 sequence: CASRGTGGKIPRFYGYTF. The CDR3 nucleotides read TGTGCCAGCAGGGGCACAGGGGGCAAAATTCCGAGATTCTATGGCTACACCTTC. Full variable domain (remainder filled in from reference TRBV5-6 and TRBJ1-2): DAGVTQSPTHLIKTRGQQVTLRCSPKSGHDTVSWYQQALGQGPQFIFQYYEEEERQRGNFPDRFSGHQFPNYSSELNVNALLLGDSALYLCASRGTGGKIPRFYGYTFGSGTRLTVV.